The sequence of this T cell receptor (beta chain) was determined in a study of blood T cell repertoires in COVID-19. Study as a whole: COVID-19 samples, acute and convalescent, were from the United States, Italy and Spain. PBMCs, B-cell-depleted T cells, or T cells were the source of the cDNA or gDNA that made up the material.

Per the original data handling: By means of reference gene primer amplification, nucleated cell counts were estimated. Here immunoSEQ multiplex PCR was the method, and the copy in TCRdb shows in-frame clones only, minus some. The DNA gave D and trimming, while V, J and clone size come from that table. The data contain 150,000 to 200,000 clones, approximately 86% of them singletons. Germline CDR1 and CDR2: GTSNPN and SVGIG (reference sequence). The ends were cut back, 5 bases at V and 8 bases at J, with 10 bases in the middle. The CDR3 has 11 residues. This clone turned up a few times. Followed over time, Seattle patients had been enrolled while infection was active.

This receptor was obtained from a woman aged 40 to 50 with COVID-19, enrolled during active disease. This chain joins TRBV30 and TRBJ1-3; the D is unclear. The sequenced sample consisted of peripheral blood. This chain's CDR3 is CAWVRGYTIYF. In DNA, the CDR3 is TGTGCCTGGGTACGCGGTTACACCATATATTTT.